These 17 T cell receptor beta chains were all obtained from the same sample, sequenced in a study of blood T cell repertoires in COVID-19. This table comes from immunoSEQ multiplex PCR, and its TCRdb copy is limited to in-frame clones, with some not included. Of about 410,000 clones listed, roughly 91% are singletons. Sequencing used PBMCs or T cells enriched from blood (not recorded which). The origin of the receptors is a woman aged 30 to 39 who had recovered from COVID-19.

V usage is TRBV19 and J usage is TRBJ1-6, with 8 bases identical to TRBD1. Germline V gene sequence: CDR1 LNHDA, CDR2 SQIVND (reference sequence). The CDR3 covers 17 residues. The junction had 6 bases not matched to a gene; V was cut back by 4 bases and J by 1 base. The chain's CDR3 is CASSTTGGGSYNSPLHF. The DNA of the CDR3 is TGTGCCAGTAGTACCACAGGGGGTGGGTCCTATAATTCACCCCTCCACTTT.

The chain uses TRBV3-1 (or the pseudogene TRBV3-2) and TRBJ2-3; 10 bases match TRBD1. Per germline, CDR1 LGHDT and CDR2 YNNKEL (reference sequence). The CDR3 consists of 16 residues. V lost 5 bases to trimming and J lost 5 bases; unmatched junction nucleotides: 10. DNA for the CDR3: TGTGCCAGCAGCGATACCGGGACAGGGGTAGGAGATACGCAGTATTTT. Translating it yields CASSDTGTGVGDTQYF.

This sequence joins TRBV6-5 and TRBJ2-3, with TRBD2 identical over 9 bases. The CDR3 has 15 residues. Germline assignment: CDR1 MNHEY and CDR2 SVGAGI. V was pared by 9 bases and J by 8 bases, with 15 bases of the junction left unmatched. Written as DNA, the CDR3 is TGTGCCAGTCTTCTGGGACTAGCACTCTTATCTACGCAGTATTTT. Protein sequence: CASLLGLALLSTQYF.

The V and J genes are TRBV5-4 and TRBJ2-7, with D perhaps matching TRBD1 (6 bases). The CDR3 consists of 14 residues. Germline V lookup: CDR1 SGHNT, CDR2 YYREEE (reference sequence). The V gene lost 2 bases and the J gene lost 7 bases, with 16 bases spanning the gap. The CDR3: CASSLVGGQTEQYF. The CDR3 DNA is TGTGCCAGCAGCTTAGTAGGGGGTCAGACGGAGCAGTACTTC. Supplemented by reference TRBV5-4 and TRBJ2-7, the full variable domain reads ETGVTQSPTHLIKTRGQQVTLRCSSQSGHNTVSWYQQALGQGPQFIFQYYREEENGRGNFPPRFSGLQFPNYSSELNVNALELDDSALYLCASSLVGGQTEQYFGPGTRLTVT.

V is TRBV19 and J is TRBJ1-2; 10 nucleotides line up with TRBD1. The CDR3 loop spans 16 amino acids. The V gene's germline CDR1 is LNHDA and CDR2 SQIVND (reference sequence). V shed 6 bases, J shed 5 bases, and the junction held 12 bases outside the gene matches. The CDR3 DNA sequence: TGTGCCAGTAGCCCCCTGCTGGGACAGGGGATTTATGGCTACACCTTC. Its protein is CASSPLLGQGIYGYTF.

V usage is TRBV7-8 and J usage is TRBJ2-2; the match to TRBD1 covers 8 bases. The CDR3 loop spans 14 amino acids. V lost 2 bases and J lost 6; bases outside the gene matches: 2. Looked up from germline, CDR1 is SGHVS and CDR2 is FQNEAQ. In nucleotides, the CDR3 is TGTGCCAGCAGCTTAAGACAGGGGCCCGGGGAGCTGTTTTTT. Its translation: CASSLRQGPGELFF.

The J gene is TRBJ1-6, the V gene TRBV30, with no clear D. Germline V gene data show CDR1 as GTSNPN and CDR2 as SVGIG (reference sequence). This CDR3 is built from 13 residues. The V and J ends lost 2 bases and 7 bases respectively, with 9 bases between them. Here the CDR3 reads CAWSREANSPLHF. In DNA, the CDR3 is TGTGCCTGGAGTAGGGAGGCCAATTCACCCCTCCACTTT. Using reference TRBV30 and TRBJ1-6 for the parts outside the CDR3, the full variable domain is SQTIHQWPATLVQPVGSPLSLECTVEGTSNPNLYWYRQAAGRGLQLLFYSVGIGQISSEVPQNLSASRPQDRQFILSSKKLLLSDSGFYLCAWSREANSPLHFGNGTRLTVT.

The V call is TRBV30, the J call TRBJ2-7, with TRBD2 matching over 7 bases. This CDR3 spans 13 amino acids. Unmatched junction bases numbered 8, after V lost 5 bases and J lost 4 bases. In germline, CDR1 is GTSNPN, CDR2 SVGIG (reference sequence). The CDR3 protein is CAWDGGGRYEQYF. For the CDR3, the DNA is TGTGCCTGGGATGGGGGGGGTCGTTACGAGCAGTACTTC.

The chain is built from TRBV27 and TRBJ1-4; possible D gene TRBD1, 5 bases. The CDR3 is made up of 14 amino acids. Deletions cut 4 bases from V and 11 bases from J, with 17 bases between. Germline V gene lookup returns CDR1 MNHEY and CDR2 SMNVEV (reference sequence). The DNA of the CDR3 is TGTGCCAGCAGTTCCCACGTGTCAGGGAGGAAACTGTTTTTT. Encoded protein: CASSSHVSGRKLFF.

This clone was seen a handful of times. The gene calls are TRBV9 and TRBJ1-1; 10 nucleotides align to TRBD1. This CDR3 region has 15 residues. V trimming: 4 bases; J trimming: 4 bases; junction bases outside the gene matches: 7. Germline CDR1 is SGDLS and CDR2 is YYNGEE. The DNA for the CDR3 is TGTGCCAGCAGCCGACAGGGGGCGAATCCCACTGAAGCTTTCTTT. Translating it yields CASSRQGANPTEAFF.

The V call is TRBV7-8, the J call TRBJ2-3; D might be TRBD2 (6 bases). This CDR3 region has 13 residues. Germline V gene lookup returns CDR1 SGHVS and CDR2 FQNEAQ. V lost 5 bases and J 6 bases, leaving 12 bases between the germline ends. CDR3: CASSAPGVDTQYF. The CDR3 nucleotides read TGTGCCAGCAGCGCCCCGGGAGTGGATACGCAGTATTTT.

The rearrangement uses TRBV5-1 and TRBJ2-3, with 7 bases aligning to TRBD2. Germline V gene lookup returns CDR1 SGHRS and CDR2 YFSETQ. The CDR3 has 14 residues. J lost 4 bases, V lost 3 bases, and 5 bases had no gene match. CDR3 in amino acids: CASSSGLEADTQYF. The CDR3, as DNA: TGCGCCAGCAGCTCTGGACTAGAAGCAGATACGCAGTATTTT.

The chain joins TRBV27 to TRBJ2-5, with 7 bases matching TRBD2. The germline gives CDR1 MNHEY, CDR2 SMNVEV (reference sequence). The CDR3 covers 15 residues. Unmatched junction bases numbered 7, after V lost 4 bases and J lost 2 bases. CDR3 in amino acids: CASSSELAQQETQYF. In nucleotides, the CDR3 is TGTGCCAGCAGTTCCGAACTAGCGCAACAAGAGACCCAGTACTTC.

The chain employs TRBV12-1 and TRBJ2-7; the tabulated D call, TRBD2, remains unverified against the DNA. TRBV12-1 is given as a pseudogene. The CDR3 totals 16 residues. CDR3 in DNA: TGTGCCAGCCAAAGAATGGGACTAGCGTTCTCCTACGAGCAGTACTTC. Translating gives CASQRMGLAFSYEQYF.

The DNA of the CDR3 is TGCGCCAGCAGCTTGGTGACCACAGAGAACACTGAAGCTTTCTTT. It translates to CASSLVTTENTEAFF. This chain connects TRBV5-1 to TRBJ1-1; D unclear. The V end was cut by 0 bases, the J end by 1 base, with 10 bases between. Germline assignment: CDR1 SGHRS and CDR2 YFSETQ. This CDR3 has 15 residues.

The V gene is TRBV7-9, the J gene TRBJ2-1; D is possibly TRBD2 (5 bases). Trimming left V 4 bases short and J 4 bases short, with 14 bases between. The CDR3 covers 15 residues. Looked up from germline, CDR1 is SEHNR and CDR2 is FQNEAQ (reference sequence). The CDR3 DNA reads TGTGCCAGCAGCTCTTTAAGCGGAACATACAATGAGCAGTTCTTC. Its translation: CASSSLSGTYNEQFF.

V usage is TRBV5-1 and J usage is TRBJ2-7; TRBD1 matches 7 bases. The junction had 12 bases not matched to a gene; V was cut back by 0 bases and J by 0 bases. This CDR3 is 18 amino acids long. Germline V CDR1 and CDR2: SGHRS, YFSETQ. The CDR3 spells CASSLVRDSLRSSYEQYF. CDR3 in DNA: TGCGCCAGCAGCTTGGTTAGGGACAGCCTGAGGAGCTCCTACGAGCAGTACTTC.